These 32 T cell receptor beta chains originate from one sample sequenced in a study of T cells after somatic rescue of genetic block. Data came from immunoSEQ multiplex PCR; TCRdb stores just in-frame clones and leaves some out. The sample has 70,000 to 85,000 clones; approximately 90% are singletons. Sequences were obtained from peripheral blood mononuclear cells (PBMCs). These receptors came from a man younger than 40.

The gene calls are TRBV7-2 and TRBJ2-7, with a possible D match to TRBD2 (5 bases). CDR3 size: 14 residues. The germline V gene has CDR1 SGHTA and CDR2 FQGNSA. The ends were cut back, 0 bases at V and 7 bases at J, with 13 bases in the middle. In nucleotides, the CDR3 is TGTGCCAGCAGCTTAGCGGGAGCCTTGGGGGAGCAGTACTTC. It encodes CASSLAGALGEQYF.

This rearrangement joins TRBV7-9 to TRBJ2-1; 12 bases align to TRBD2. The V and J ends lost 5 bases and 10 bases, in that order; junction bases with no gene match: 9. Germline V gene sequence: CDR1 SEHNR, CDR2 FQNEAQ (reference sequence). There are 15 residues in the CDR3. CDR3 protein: CASSPGTSGSAEQFF. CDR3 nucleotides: TGTGCCAGCAGCCCCGGGACTAGCGGGTCCGCGGAGCAGTTCTTC.

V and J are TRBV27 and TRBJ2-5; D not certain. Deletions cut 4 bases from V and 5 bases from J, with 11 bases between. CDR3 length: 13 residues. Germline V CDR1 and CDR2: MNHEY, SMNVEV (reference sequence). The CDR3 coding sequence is TGTGCCAGCAGTTCCCTTTTTTTCGAGACCCAGTACTTC. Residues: CASSSLFFETQYF.

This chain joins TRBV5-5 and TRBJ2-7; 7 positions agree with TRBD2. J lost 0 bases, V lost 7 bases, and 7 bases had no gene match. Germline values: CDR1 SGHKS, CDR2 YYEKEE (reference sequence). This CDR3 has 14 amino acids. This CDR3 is CASSGRTVSYEQYF. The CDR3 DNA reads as TGTGCCAGCTCCGGGAGGACGGTCTCCTACGAGCAGTACTTC.

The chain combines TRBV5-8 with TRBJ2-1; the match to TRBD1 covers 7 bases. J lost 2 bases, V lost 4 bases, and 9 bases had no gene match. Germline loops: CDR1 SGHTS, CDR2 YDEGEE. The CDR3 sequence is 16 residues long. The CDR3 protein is CASSPPTGFPYNEQFF. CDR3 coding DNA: TGTGCCAGCAGCCCGCCGACAGGGTTTCCCTACAATGAGCAGTTCTTC.

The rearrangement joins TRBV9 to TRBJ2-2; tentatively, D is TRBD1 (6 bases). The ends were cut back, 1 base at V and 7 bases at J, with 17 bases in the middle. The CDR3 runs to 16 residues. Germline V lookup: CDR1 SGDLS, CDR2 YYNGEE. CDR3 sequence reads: CASSVRGGVFVGELFF. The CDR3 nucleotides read TGTGCCAGCAGCGTACGTGGGGGCGTGTTTGTCGGGGAGCTGTTTTTT.

CDR3 in amino acids: CASSPPGLARTGELFF. The CDR3 DNA follows: TGCGCCAGCAGCCCGCCCGGACTAGCGAGGACCGGGGAGCTGTTTTTT. The chain couples TRBV5-1 to TRBJ2-2; 9 nucleotides match TRBD2. The CDR3 has 16 amino acids. J was trimmed by 5 bases and V by 4 bases; bases with no gene match: 9. Per germline, CDR1 SGHRS and CDR2 YFSETQ.

DNA of the CDR3: TGTGCCAGTAGTATTGGGACAGCTGTCTATGGCTACACCTTC. Residues: CASSIGTAVYGYTF. This chain connects TRBV19 to TRBJ1-2, with TRBD1 identical over 7 bases. J was trimmed by 4 bases and V by 3 bases; bases with no gene match: 5. The CDR3 is 14 amino acids. The germline V gene encodes CDR1 LNHDA and CDR2 SQIVND (reference sequence).

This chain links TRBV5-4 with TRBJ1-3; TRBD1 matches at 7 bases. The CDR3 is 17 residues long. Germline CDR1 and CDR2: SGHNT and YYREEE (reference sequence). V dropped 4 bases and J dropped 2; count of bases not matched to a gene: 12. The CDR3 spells CASSSRGKGLTGNTIYF. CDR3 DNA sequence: TGTGCCAGCAGCAGCAGGGGGAAGGGGTTGACTGGAAACACCATATATTTT.

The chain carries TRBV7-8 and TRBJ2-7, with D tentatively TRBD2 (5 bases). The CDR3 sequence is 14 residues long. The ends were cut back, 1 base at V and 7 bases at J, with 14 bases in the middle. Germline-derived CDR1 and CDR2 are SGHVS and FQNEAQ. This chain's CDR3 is CASSLGLPPGEQYF. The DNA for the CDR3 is TGTGCCAGCAGCTTAGGACTACCGCCGGGGGAGCAGTACTTC. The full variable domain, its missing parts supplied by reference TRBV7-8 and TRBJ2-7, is GAGVSQSPRYKVAKRGQDVALRCDPISGHVSLFWYQQALGQGPEFLTYFQNEAQLDKSGLPSDRFFAERPEGSVSTLKIQRTQQEDSAVYLCASSLGLPPGEQYFGPGTRLTVT.

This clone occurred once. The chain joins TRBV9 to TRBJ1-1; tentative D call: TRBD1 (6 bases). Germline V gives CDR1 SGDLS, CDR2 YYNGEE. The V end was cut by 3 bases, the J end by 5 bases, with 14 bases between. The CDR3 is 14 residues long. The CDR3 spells CASSAGRGRTEAFF. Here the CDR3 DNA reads TGTGCCAGCAGCGCCGGAAGGGGGAGGACTGAAGCTTTCTTT.

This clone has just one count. The CDR3 DNA reads TGCGCCAGCAGCTTGGTGGGACCCATAGCTGGAAACACCATATATTTT. Encoded protein: CASSLVGPIAGNTIYF. The chain combines TRBV5-1 with TRBJ1-3; D may be TRBD1 (5 bases). This CDR3 has 16 residues. Trimming pared 0 bases from V and 2 bases from J, leaving 12 bases between. From germline, CDR1 is SGHRS and CDR2 YFSETQ.

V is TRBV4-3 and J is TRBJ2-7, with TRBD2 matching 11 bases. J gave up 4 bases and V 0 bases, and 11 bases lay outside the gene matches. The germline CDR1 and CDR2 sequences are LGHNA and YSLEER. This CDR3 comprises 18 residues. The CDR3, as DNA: TGCGCCAGCAGCCAAGACGGGCCAAAACTAGCGGGAGAGTACGAGCAGTACTTC. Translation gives CASSQDGPKLAGEYEQYF.

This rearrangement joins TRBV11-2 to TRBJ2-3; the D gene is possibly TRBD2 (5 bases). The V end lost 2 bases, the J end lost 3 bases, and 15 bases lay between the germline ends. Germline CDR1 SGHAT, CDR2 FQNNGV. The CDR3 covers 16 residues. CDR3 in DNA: TGTGCCAGCAGCTTAAATGCGGCCCGCGGGACAGATACGCAGTATTTT. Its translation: CASSLNAARGTDTQYF.

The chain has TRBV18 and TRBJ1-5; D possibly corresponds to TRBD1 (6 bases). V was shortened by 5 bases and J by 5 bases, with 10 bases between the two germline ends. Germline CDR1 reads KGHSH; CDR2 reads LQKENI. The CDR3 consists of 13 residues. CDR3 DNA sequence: TGTGCCAGCTCATCTAGGGGGGATCAGCCCCAGCATTTT. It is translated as CASSSRGDQPQHF. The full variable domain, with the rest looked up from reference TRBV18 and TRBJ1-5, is NAGVMQNPRHLVRRRGQEARLRCSPMKGHSHVYWYRQLPEEGLKFMVYLQKENIIDESGMPKERFSAEFPKEGPSILRIQQVVRGDSAAYFCASSSRGDQPQHFGDGTRLSIL.

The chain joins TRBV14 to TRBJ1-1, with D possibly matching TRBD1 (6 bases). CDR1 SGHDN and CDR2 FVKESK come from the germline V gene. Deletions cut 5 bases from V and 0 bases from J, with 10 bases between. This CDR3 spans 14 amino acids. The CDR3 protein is CASSNTGLNTEAFF. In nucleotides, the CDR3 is TGTGCCAGCAGCAATACAGGGCTGAACACTGAAGCTTTCTTT.

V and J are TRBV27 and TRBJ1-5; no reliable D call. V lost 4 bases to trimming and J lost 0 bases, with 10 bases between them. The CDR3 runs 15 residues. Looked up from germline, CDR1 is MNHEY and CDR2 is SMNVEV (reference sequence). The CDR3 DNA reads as TGTGCCAGCAGTTACAAGCCTCTTAGCAATCAGCCCCAGCATTTT. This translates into CASSYKPLSNQPQHF.

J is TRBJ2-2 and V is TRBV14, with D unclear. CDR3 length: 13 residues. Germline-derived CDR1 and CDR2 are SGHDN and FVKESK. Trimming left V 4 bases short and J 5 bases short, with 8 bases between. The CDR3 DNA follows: TGTGCCAGCAGCCGAGTGGGAACCGGGGAGCTGTTTTTT. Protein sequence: CASSRVGTGELFF.

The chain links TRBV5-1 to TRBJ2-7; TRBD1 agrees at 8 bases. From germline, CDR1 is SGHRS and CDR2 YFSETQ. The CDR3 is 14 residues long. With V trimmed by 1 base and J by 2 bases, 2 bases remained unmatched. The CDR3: CASSLKQGAYEQYF. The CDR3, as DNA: TGCGCCAGCAGCTTGAAACAGGGGGCCTACGAGCAGTACTTC.

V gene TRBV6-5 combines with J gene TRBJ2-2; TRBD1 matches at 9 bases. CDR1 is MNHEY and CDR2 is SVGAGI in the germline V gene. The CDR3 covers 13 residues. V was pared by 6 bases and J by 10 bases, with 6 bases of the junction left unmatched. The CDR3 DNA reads TGTGCCAGCAGGGACAGGGGATCTGAGGAGCTGTTTTTT. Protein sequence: CASRDRGSEELFF.

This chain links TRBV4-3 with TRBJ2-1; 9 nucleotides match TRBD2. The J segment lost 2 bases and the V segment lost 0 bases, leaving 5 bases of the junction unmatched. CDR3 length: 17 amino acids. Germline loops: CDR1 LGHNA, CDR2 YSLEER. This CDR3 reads CASSQDIAGGPYNEQFF. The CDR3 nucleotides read TGCGCCAGCAGCCAAGATATCGCGGGAGGGCCCTACAATGAGCAGTTCTTC.

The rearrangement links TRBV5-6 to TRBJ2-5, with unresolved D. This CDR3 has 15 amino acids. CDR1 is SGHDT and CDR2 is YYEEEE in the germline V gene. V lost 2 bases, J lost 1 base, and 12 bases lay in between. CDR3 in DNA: TGTGCCAGCAGCTTATATCTCGGCTCCCAAGAGACCCAGTACTTC. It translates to CASSLYLGSQETQYF.

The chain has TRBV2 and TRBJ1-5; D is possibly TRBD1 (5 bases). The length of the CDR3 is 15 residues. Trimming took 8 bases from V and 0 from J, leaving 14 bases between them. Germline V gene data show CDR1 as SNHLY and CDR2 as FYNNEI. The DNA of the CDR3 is TGTGCCAGCGCCGACGGGACCTATAGCAATCAGCCCCAGCATTTT. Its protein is CASADGTYSNQPQHF.

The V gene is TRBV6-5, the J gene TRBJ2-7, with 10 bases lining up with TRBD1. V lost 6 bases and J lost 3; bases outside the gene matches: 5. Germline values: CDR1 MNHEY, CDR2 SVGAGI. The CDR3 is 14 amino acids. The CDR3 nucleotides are TGTGCCAGCAGACGCGACAGGGGGCTCTACGAGCAGTACTTC. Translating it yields CASRRDRGLYEQYF.

The CDR3 region has the DNA TGTGCCAGCTTTATGGGACAGGGGAGGAATGAGCAGTTCTTC. The encoded protein is CASFMGQGRNEQFF. The chain employs TRBV18 and TRBJ2-1; 10 bases are a match to TRBD1. This CDR3 is built from 14 residues. Trimming removed 7 bases from V and 7 bases from J; junction bases left unmatched: 7. Germline-derived CDR1 and CDR2 are KGHSH and LQKENI.

CDR3 amino acids: CASSNQGQETQYF. For the CDR3, the DNA is TGTGCCAGCAGCAATCAGGGTCAAGAGACCCAGTACTTC. The V call is TRBV13, the J call TRBJ2-5, with D perhaps matching TRBD1 (5 bases). The CDR3 totals 13 residues. In germline, CDR1 is PRHDT, CDR2 FYEKMQ (reference sequence). Deletions cut 5 bases from V and 2 bases from J, with 9 bases between.

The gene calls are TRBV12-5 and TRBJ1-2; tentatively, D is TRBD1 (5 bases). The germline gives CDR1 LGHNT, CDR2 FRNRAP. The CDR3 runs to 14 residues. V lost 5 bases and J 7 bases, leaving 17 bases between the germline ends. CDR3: CASGDSGFLGGYTF. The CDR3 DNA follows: TGTGCTAGTGGTGACAGTGGTTTTTTAGGTGGCTACACCTTC.

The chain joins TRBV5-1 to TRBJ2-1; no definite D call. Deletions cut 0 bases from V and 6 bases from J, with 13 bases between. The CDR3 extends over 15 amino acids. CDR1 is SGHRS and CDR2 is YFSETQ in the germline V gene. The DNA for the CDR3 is TGCGCCAGCAGCTTGGCCCGGGTTGGGATCAATGAGCAGTTCTTC. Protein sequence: CASSLARVGINEQFF.

The chain's CDR3 is CASRRTDYNSPLHF. CDR3 nucleotides: TGTGCCAGCAGACGGACAGACTATAATTCACCCCTCCACTTT. V gene TRBV6-6 combines with J gene TRBJ1-6, with a weak D call TRBD1 (6 bases). Germline V gene data show CDR1 as MNHNY and CDR2 as SVGAGI (reference sequence). The CDR3 contains 14 residues. V dropped 6 bases and J dropped 3 bases, with 9 bases sitting between them.

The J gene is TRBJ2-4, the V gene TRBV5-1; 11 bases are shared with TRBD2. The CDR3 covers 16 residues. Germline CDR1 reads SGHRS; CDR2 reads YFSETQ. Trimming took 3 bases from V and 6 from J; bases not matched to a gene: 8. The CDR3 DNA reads TGCGCCAGCAGCTCGGCCCCGACTAGCGGGATAAACATTCAGTACTTC. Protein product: CASSSAPTSGINIQYF.

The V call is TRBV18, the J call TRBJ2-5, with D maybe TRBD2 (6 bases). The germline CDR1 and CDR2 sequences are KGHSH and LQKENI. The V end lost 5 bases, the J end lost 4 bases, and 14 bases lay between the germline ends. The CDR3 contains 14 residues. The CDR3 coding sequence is TGTGCCAGCTCAAACCCGGGACTCATAGAGACCCAGTACTTC. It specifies CASSNPGLIETQYF.

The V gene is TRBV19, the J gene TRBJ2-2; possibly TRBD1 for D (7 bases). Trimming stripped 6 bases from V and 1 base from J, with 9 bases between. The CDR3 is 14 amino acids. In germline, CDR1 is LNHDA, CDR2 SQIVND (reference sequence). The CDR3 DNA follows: TGTGCCAGTAGCCAGGGGGGGAACACCGGGGAGCTGTTTTTT. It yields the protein CASSQGGNTGELFF.